Shown below are 19 T cell receptor beta chains from a single sample sequenced in a study of siplizumab effects on memory and regulatory T cells. This table comes from immunoSEQ multiplex PCR, and its TCRdb copy is limited to in-frame clones, with some not included. The table records 110,000 or so clones, about 92% of them present only once. Material: CD4+ T cells sorted from blood. The receptor source for this set is a human donor in good health.

This clone showed up just a few times. The chain joins TRBV9 to TRBJ1-2, with D perhaps matching TRBD1 (5 bases). The V and J ends lost 0 bases and 8 bases respectively, with 20 bases between them. The germline V gene has CDR1 SGDLS and CDR2 YYNGEE. The CDR3 runs 16 residues. CDR3 sequence reads: CASSVGSGPVGEGYTF. DNA for the CDR3: TGTGCCAGCAGCGTAGGATCGGGCCCAGTAGGGGAGGGCTACACCTTC.

The genes are TRBV5-1 and TRBJ1-1; 11 bases fit TRBD1. The ends lost 4 bases at V and 1 base at J; junction bases unmatched: 6. Germline V gene data show CDR1 as SGHRS and CDR2 as YFSETQ. This CDR3 has 16 residues. Written as DNA, the CDR3 is TGCGCCAGCAGCCTAGGACAGGGGGCACCGAACACTGAAGCTTTCTTT. This encodes CASSLGQGAPNTEAFF.

This rearrangement joins TRBV4-2 to TRBJ1-2; 7 bases map to TRBD1. Germline CDR1 reads LGHNA; CDR2 reads YNFKEQ. The CDR3 sequence is 14 residues long. With 0 bases clipped from V and 4 bases from J, the junction kept 2 bases outside the gene matches. The CDR3 nucleotides are TGTGCCAGCAGCCAAGATCGGACAGGCTATGGCTACACCTTC. Amino acid sequence: CASSQDRTGYGYTF.

This rearrangement joins TRBV4-1 to TRBJ1-5, with 8 nucleotides matching TRBD1. The CDR3 contains 12 residues. The V segment lost 4 bases and the J segment 11 bases; nucleotides outside the gene matches: 4. In germline, CDR1 is MGHRA, CDR2 YSYEKL. In DNA form, the CDR3 reads TGCGCCAGCAGCCTGCCAGGGGGCACCCAGCATTTT. It yields the protein CASSLPGGTQHF.

The chain couples TRBV7-8 to TRBJ2-3, with 11 bases lining up with TRBD2. Germline trimming cut 5 bases from V and 8 bases from J; bases unmatched to any gene: 18. Looked up from germline, CDR1 is SGHVS and CDR2 is FQNEAQ. This CDR3 has 18 amino acids. CDR3 coding DNA: TGTGCCAGCAGCCCAGGGGAGGTGGTGGGACTAGCGGCAGCTACGCAGTATTTT. It is translated as CASSPGEVVGLAAATQYF.

This sequence joins TRBV6-5 and TRBJ2-3; 10 positions match TRBD2. V was clipped by 9 bases and J by 4 bases; unmatched bases: 7. This CDR3 comprises 14 residues. Per the germline V gene, CDR1 is MNHEY and CDR2 is SVGAGI. The CDR3 here is CASSSGGASDTQYF. CDR3 bases: TGTGCCAGTTCAAGCGGGGGGGCATCAGATACGCAGTATTTT.

The V and J genes are TRBV6-1 and TRBJ1-1; D perhaps matches TRBD1 (5 bases). The CDR3 is 13 residues long. Deletions cut 8 bases from V and 4 bases from J, with 14 bases between. Germline V CDR1 and CDR2: MNHNS, SASEGT. The CDR3 spells CASQRVGLTEAFF. Here the CDR3 DNA reads TGTGCCAGCCAAAGGGTGGGACTCACTGAAGCTTTCTTT.

The chain carries TRBV15 and TRBJ1-5; a weak D match, TRBD1 (5 bases). Germline-derived CDR1 and CDR2 are LNHNV and YYDKDF (reference sequence). V lost 1 base, J lost 7 bases, and 8 bases lay in between. This CDR3 region has 13 residues. CDR3 amino acids: CATSRVGGQPQHF. The CDR3 region has the DNA TGTGCCACCAGCAGAGTTGGGGGGCAGCCCCAGCATTTT.

The chain employs TRBV6-1 and TRBJ1-1; D might be TRBD1 (6 bases). Germline V gene data show CDR1 as MNHNS and CDR2 as SASEGT. The CDR3 has 14 amino acids. V dropped 5 bases and J dropped 5 bases, with 15 bases sitting between them. DNA of the CDR3: TGTGCCAGCAGTCTGCGGCAGGGGCTTACTGAAGCTTTCTTT. Encoded protein: CASSLRQGLTEAFF.

Only a few counts were recorded for this clone. V usage is TRBV5-5 and J usage is TRBJ1-6, with a weak D call TRBD1 (5 bases). Germline V gene lookup returns CDR1 SGHKS and CDR2 YYEKEE (reference sequence). The CDR3 runs 16 residues. Trimming shortened V by 3 bases and J by 7 bases, and 17 bases separated the two germline ends. The CDR3 is CASSSSGTVSNSPLHF. The CDR3 region has the DNA TGTGCCAGCAGCTCGTCCGGGACGGTCTCAAATTCACCCCTCCACTTT.

This clone was picked up one time. The V gene is TRBV27, the J gene TRBJ2-7, with 9 bases fitting TRBD1. CDR1 is MNHEY and CDR2 is SMNVEV in the germline V gene (reference sequence). Trimming took 6 bases from V and 6 from J; bases not matched to a gene: 9. The CDR3 extends over 14 amino acids. The CDR3 region is CASRAQGQGAEQYF. CDR3 bases: TGTGCCAGCAGGGCCCAGGGACAGGGCGCCGAGCAGTACTTC.

Of note for this clone: An end of the junction does not agree with germline; a read error may underlie this. The chain couples TRBV7-7 to TRBJ2-5; tentatively, D is TRBD1 (6 bases). Germline V gene sequence: CDR1 SSHAT, CDR2 FNYEAQ (reference sequence). The CDR3 length is 16 residues. The CDR3 here is CASSSFDRSKGETQYF. The CDR3 nucleotides are TGTGCTAGCAGCTCCTTTGACAGGTCCAAGGGGGAGACCCAGTACTTC. Full variable domain (missing parts from reference TRBV7-7 and TRBJ2-5): GAGVSQSPRYKVTKRGQDVTLRCDPISSHATLYWYQQALGQGPEFLTYFNYEAQPDKSGLPSDRFSAERPEGSISTLTIQRTEQRDSAMYRCASSSFDRSKGETQYFGPGTRLLVL.

V gene TRBV18 combines with J gene TRBJ1-5; D not certain. CDR3 length: 14 amino acids. Germline V gene sequence: CDR1 KGHSH, CDR2 LQKENI. V shed 4 bases and J shed 3 bases, with 10 bases lying between them. The chain's CDR3 is CASSHGRTNQPQHF. The CDR3, as DNA: TGTGCCAGCTCACACGGACGGACCAATCAGCCCCAGCATTTT. Supplemented by reference TRBV18 and TRBJ1-5, the full variable domain reads NAGVMQNPRHLVRRRGQEARLRCSPMKGHSHVYWYRQLPEEGLKFMVYLQKENIIDESGMPKERFSAEFPKEGPSILRIQQVVRGDSAAYFCASSHGRTNQPQHFGDGTRLSIL.

The rearrangement uses TRBV5-1 and TRBJ1-4; D is perhaps TRBD1 (6 bases). V lost 4 bases, J lost 0 bases, and 13 bases lay in between. CDR1 and CDR2 (germline): SGHRS, YFSETQ. The length of the CDR3 is 16 residues. The CDR3, as DNA: TGCGCCAGCAGCCCAGGGGCGGTATCAACTAATGAAAAACTGTTTTTT. Residues: CASSPGAVSTNEKLFF.

The CDR3 here is CASSFRGREAFF. Written as DNA, the CDR3 is TGTGCCAGCAGTTTCAGGGGCCGGGAAGCTTTCTTT. This sequence joins TRBV27 and TRBJ1-1; TRBD1 might be the D (6 bases). Per the germline V gene, CDR1 is MNHEY and CDR2 is SMNVEV (reference sequence). V gave up 3 bases and J gave up 8 bases, with 10 bases separating them. The CDR3 covers 12 residues.

The gene calls are TRBV6-5 and TRBJ1-1, with D perhaps TRBD1 (6 bases). With 5 bases removed from V and 1 base from J, the gap between germline ends came to 11 bases. Germline loops: CDR1 MNHEY, CDR2 SVGAGI. CDR3 length equals 14 residues. This CDR3 reads CASSPTGPNTEAFF. Written as DNA, the CDR3 is TGTGCCAGCAGTCCGACAGGCCCGAACACTGAAGCTTTCTTT.

V gene TRBV19 combines with J gene TRBJ1-1, with D hard to call. The CDR3 contains 15 residues. V dropped 2 bases and J dropped 0 bases, with 10 bases sitting between them. CDR1 is LNHDA and CDR2 is SQIVND in the germline V gene (reference sequence). The DNA for the CDR3 is TGTGCCAGTAGTATATTGCCAGGCCTGAACACTGAAGCTTTCTTT. This codes for CASSILPGLNTEAFF.

This chain connects TRBV9 to TRBJ1-5; unclear D gene. V shed 0 bases and J shed 7 bases, with 8 bases lying between them. The CDR3 loop spans 13 amino acids. Per the germline V gene, CDR1 is SGDLS and CDR2 is YYNGEE. The CDR3 nucleotides are TGTGCCAGCAGCGTAGAAGAGGGCCAGCCCCAGCATTTT. It encodes CASSVEEGQPQHF.

A single count supports this clone. This chain connects TRBV9 to TRBJ2-7; D is ambiguous. The CDR3 runs to 12 residues. Germline values: CDR1 SGDLS, CDR2 YYNGEE. V gave up 0 bases and J gave up 3 bases, with 4 bases separating them. CDR3 DNA: TGTGCCAGCAGCGTAGGTGACTACGAGCAGTACTTC. The encoded protein is CASSVGDYEQYF.